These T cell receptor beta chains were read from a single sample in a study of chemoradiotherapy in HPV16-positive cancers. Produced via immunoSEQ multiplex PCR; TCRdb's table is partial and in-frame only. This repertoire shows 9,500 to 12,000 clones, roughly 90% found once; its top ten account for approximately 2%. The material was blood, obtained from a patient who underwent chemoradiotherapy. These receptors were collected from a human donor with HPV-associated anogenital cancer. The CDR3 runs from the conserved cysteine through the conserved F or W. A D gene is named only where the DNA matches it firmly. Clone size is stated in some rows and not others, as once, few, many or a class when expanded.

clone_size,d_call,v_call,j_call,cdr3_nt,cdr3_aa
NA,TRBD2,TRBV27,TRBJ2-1,TGTGCCAGCAGTCTTAGCGGGGGCTCCTACAATGAGCAGTTCTTC,CASSLSGGSYNEQFF
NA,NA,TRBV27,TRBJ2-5,TGTGCCAGCAGTTTAAACGGGCCCCAAGAGACCCAGTACTTC,CASSLNGPQETQYF
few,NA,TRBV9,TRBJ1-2,TGTGCCAGCAGCGTAGTGCAGGGCTCGGATGGCTACACCTTC,CASSVVQGSDGYTF
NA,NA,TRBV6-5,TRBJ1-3,TGTGCCAGCAGTTACTCTCTATTGGGAGGAGGAAACACCATATATTTT,CASSYSLLGGGNTIYF
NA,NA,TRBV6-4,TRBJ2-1,TGTGCCAGCAGTGAGCATCGCTCCGGGGACAAATTCGGGGAGCAGTTCTTC,CASSEHRSGDKFGEQFF
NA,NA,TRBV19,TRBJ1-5,TGTGCCAGTTGGGCCTCAGGGGATTATCAGCCCCAGCATTTT,CASWASGDYQPQHF
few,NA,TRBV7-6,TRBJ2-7,TGTGCCAGCAGCAACCGGGACACCTCCTACGAGCAGTACTTC,CASSNRDTSYEQYF
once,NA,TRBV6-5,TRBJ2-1,TGTGCCAGCAGTTATCGAGGGGCAGGTGAGCAGTTCTTC,CASSYRGAGEQFF
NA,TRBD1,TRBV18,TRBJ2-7,TGTGCCAGCTCACCAGGGACAGGGGGCCCCCTGAACGAGCAGTACTTC,CASSPGTGGPLNEQYF
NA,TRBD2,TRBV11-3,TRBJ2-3,TGTGCCAGCAGCCCCAGGGAGGGGACAGATACGCAGTATTTT,CASSPREGTDTQYF
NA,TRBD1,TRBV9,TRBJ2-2,TGTGCCAGCAGCGTCAGGGGGCAAGGCACCGGGGAGCTGTTTTTT,CASSVRGQGTGELFF
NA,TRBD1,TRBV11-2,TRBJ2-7,TGTGCCAGCAGCTTCGGTCCGGGACAGGGGACTTACGAGCAGTACTTC,CASSFGPGQGTYEQYF
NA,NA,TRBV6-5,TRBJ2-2,TGTGCCAGCAGTTATCACCGTCGAAGAGACACCGGGGAGCTGTTTTTT,CASSYHRRRDTGELFF
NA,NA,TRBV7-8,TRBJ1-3,TGTGCCAGCATGGGGGGGCTGGGAGGAAACACCATATATTTT,CASMGGLGGNTIYF
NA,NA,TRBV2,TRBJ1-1,TGTGCCAGCAGTGGCCCTTTGAACACTGAAGCTTTCTTT,CASSGPLNTEAFF
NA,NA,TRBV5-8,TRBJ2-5,TGTGCCAGCAGCCTCCAGTACCAAGAGACCCAGTACTTC,CASSLQYQETQYF
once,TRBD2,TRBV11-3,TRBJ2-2,TGTGCCAGCAGCTTAGCGCGGGGGGCTCTCCCCGGGGAGCTGTTTTTT,CASSLARGALPGELFF
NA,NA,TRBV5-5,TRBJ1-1,TGTGCCAGCAGCTTTCGGGCCTCTGGAGGGACTGAAGCTTTCTTT,CASSFRASGGTEAFF
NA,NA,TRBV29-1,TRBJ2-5,TGCAGCGTTATTCGGGGCCAAGAGACCCAGTACTTC,CSVIRGQETQYF
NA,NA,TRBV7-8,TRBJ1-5,TGTGCCAGCAGCCGCGCCCAGGGTTGGGCCCAGCATTTT,CASSRAQGWAQHF
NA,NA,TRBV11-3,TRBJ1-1,TGTGCCAGCAGCCTGACAGGGAACACTGAAGCTTTCTTT,CASSLTGNTEAFF
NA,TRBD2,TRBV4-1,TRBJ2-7,TGCGCCAGCAGCCAAGAGAGACGGGGGGGCCGCTACGAGCAGTACTTC,CASSQERRGGRYEQYF
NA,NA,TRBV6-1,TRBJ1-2,TGTGCCAGCAGGGGTACAGGTGTTGGCTACACCTTC,CASRGTGVGYTF
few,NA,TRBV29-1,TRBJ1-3,TGCAGCGTTGGGGGTTCTGGAAACACCATATATTTT,CSVGGSGNTIYF